The T cell receptor beta chain under discussion was sequenced for a study of metastatic and nonmetastatic thyroid tumors (dated by TCRdb to the early 2020s). Regarding the research as a whole: The researchers compared repertoires between peripheral blood samples and tumor or nodule tissue samples from patients with malignant or benign thyroid disease.

The method was PCR. The sample was run on an Illumina HiSeq 4000. The TCR beta-chain CDR3 region of each patient was profiled by high-throughput sequencing. The original methods were these. A classifier to discriminate distant-metastatic papillary thyroid cancer patients was built from CDR3 differences across clinicopathological groups. The Shannon index was used to measure repertoire diversity, and the Morisita-Horn index was used to measure how similar tumor and blood repertoires were. Using fastp trimming at Q25 and MiXCR clonotype assembly, TCRdb reanalyzed the public sequencing data and kept in-frame beta chains. The V and J calls follow TCRdb's processing rather than the paper's. In this sample the table shows 10,000 to 13,000 clones, about 38% of which occur a single time. The ten most abundant clones make up about 17% of the sample. The research as a whole found: TCR beta diversity was reported as significantly higher in malignant tumors than in benign nodules, in both blood and tumor samples.

V is reduced by 6 bases and J by 0 bases, leaving a spacing of 6 bases between them. According to the germline V gene (reference sequence), CDR1 reads LNHDA and CDR2 reads SQIVND. The CDR3, cysteine through phenylalanine, is 12 amino acids long. This entry keeps only the CDR3 DNA: 36 bases, framed from base 1. No patient had received any treatment before thyroid surgery. Using T-cell receptor beta sequencing, the researchers looked back retrospectively at clinical samples from patients, gathered between about 2011 and 2018. There are a few counts of this clone. This clone's antigen is unknown. Within one base of it there is no much larger clone, and no base qualities were kept.

The source is a female donor with papillary thyroid cancer or a benign thyroid nodule (not recorded which). Some clones in this sample may be carry-over from other donors' samples. Sequencing was carried out using tumor tissue. The chain joins TRBV19 to TRBJ2-7, with the D gene not clear enough to name. The CDR3 corresponds to CASSFSSYEQYF. The DNA sequence is as follows: TGTGCCAGTAGCTTTAGCTCCTACGAGCAGTACTTC.